This T cell receptor (beta chain) was recovered during a study of cytomegalovirus exposure and HLA in healthy donors (dated by TCRdb to the late 2010s). Regarding the study in general: An earlier analysis of 550 to 700 of the donors reported roughly 270 Gb of sequence data and some 120 million unique TCR beta sequences from around 200 million T cells. Approximately 300 gigabases of sequencing data and roughly 81 million unique TCR sequences made up an early release that covered nearly 650 HLA-typed donors. Of the 300 to 500 genotyped donors, more than 75% were placed in the genetic ancestry cluster associated with self-reported Caucasian donors. The aim of the study was to test whether cataloging public T cell receptors could identify signatures of past pathogen exposure. The T cell repertoires of 550 to 850 subjects were profiled by immunosequencing and related to cytomegalovirus serostatus. Besides the first cohort of more than 650 subjects, a separate validation cohort made up of about 120 different subjects was used. The study combined high-throughput TCR immunosequencing, statistical association of individual TCRs with disease status, and machine learning to predict cytomegalovirus infection status. In a later analysis, previously published TCR beta repertoires from 550 to 700 donors were re-analyzed and high-resolution HLA genotyping was added so that TCR occurrence patterns could be studied. The later analysis used no new phenotypic data to find candidate immune exposures, relying instead on TCR beta sequences and their occurrence across donors. An earlier analysis of some 600 of the donors applied high-throughput TCR beta sequencing to assess whether each TCR beta V gene segment acted as functional or pseudogenic. Alongside the repertoire data, information on donor age, sex, ethnicity and CMV serostatus was compiled. A later genetic analysis used genome-wide SNP genotypes for 398 of the 666 donors, treating that subset as a discovery cohort. All discovery cohort repertoires had been generated on a single sequencing platform. Both class I and class II loci were covered by HLA typing, at four-digit resolution. Typing coverage varied by locus: roughly 629-640 donors for A, B, C, DRB1 and DQB1; roughly 510 for DQA1; about 590 for DPA1; 450 to 480 for DPB1. Roughly five DR-DQ haplotypes were handled as single units for association and clustering, since linkage in the cohort was strong. On average, around 240,000 unique TCR beta nucleotide sequences were sequenced per donor among more than 350 genotyped donors of the cohort, with 15% to 20% of those sequences being non-productive. What the research found in general, with its limitations: Because some donors lacked HLA typing at each locus, the association tests relied only on the typed subset. Broadly in line with IMGT annotations, most TCR beta V segments showed up in productive rearrangements about 87% or about 30% of the time in an earlier analysis of 587 of the donors. A later analysis reported that several top co-occurrence clusters appeared linked to parvovirus B19, influenza, CMV and Epstein-Barr virus. In this cohort, only TCR beta chains were sequenced, and detectable features were limited by the absence of alpha or paired-chain data. According to a later analysis, TCR association rates differed among HLA loci, with DRB1 alleles showing the most associated TCRs and HLA-C alleles showing the fewest. A further reported finding was that TCR beta sequences accurately predicted the HLA-A and HLA-B alleles for most subjects in the first cohort. The classifier was reported to diagnose cytomegalovirus status with high specificity and sensitivity in both the original cohort and the validation cohort. In a later genetic analysis, a missense DCLRE1C variant was associated with V-gene and J-gene trimming of TCR beta chains, and the association was replicated in an independent cohort. Sequencing depth was assumed to be roughly uniform across donors in the presence/absence analyses, though that assumption may not hold. A cluster of highly shared sequence variants was judged likely to be a technical artifact of the sequencing pipeline. Because the 87-base-pair reads could not distinguish some IMGT-functional V segments, including TRBV6-2 and TRBV6-3, those segments were excluded. In vitro tests confirmed that three of the cytomegalovirus-associated TCR beta chains recognize cytomegalovirus antigens. The authors suggested that the approach could potentially be extended to other disease states and immunological phenotypes. A later analysis found that most CMV-associated TCR beta chains appeared HLA-restricted, with HLA associations seemingly driven largely by CMV exposure. In a later analysis, 15,000 to 20,000 TCR beta sequences were associated with specific HLA alleles at a false discovery rate of 0.05. According to a later genetic analysis, donors in an Asian-associated ancestry cluster had fewer N-insertions in productive TCRs than the approximately 630-donor mean. Because counts were too low, seventeen rarely observed V segments, including chromosome 9 orphons, were excluded from the earlier analysis of around 640 of the donors. While some public TCRs were present in many individuals, most TCR sequences turned up only very rarely across donors. Immune exposure information for the cohort was limited to CMV serostatus. Correlated functional status among segregating V segments might be attributable to linkage disequilibrium, but an unknown experimental factor could not be ruled out. A later analysis found that HLA-associated TCR beta chains were more clonally expanded and had lower generation probabilities than equally common non-associated chains. When HLA alleles, especially DR and DQ, strongly co-occurred, attributing TCR associations to individual alleles was difficult. In the study, 164 TCR beta chains were listed as associated with cytomegalovirus.

The receptor library was made with the immunoSEQ multiplex PCR assay. The multiplex PCR relied on a mix of 60 forward primers for TCR Vbeta segments and 13 reverse primers for TCR Jbeta segments. A multiplex PCR assay on genomic DNA amplified the CDR3 region of rearranged TCR beta genes. The Illumina HiSeq System was used to sequence the amplified TCR beta libraries as 87-base-pair reads. Regarding the original processing steps: In a later analysis, tens of millions of unique TCR beta chains were counted across the approximately 670 repertoires, and approximately 11 million of these chains were shared by at least two donors. Raw reads were error-corrected and collapsed into unique sequences with a nearest-neighbor algorithm that merged closely related sequences to remove PCR and sequencing errors. Alignment of CDR3 sequences to IMGT reference sequences was used to assign V, D and J gene segments. For a sequence to be retained, a match of at least six nucleotides was required to both a V gene segment and a J gene segment. A rearrangement counted as productive if the CDR3 had no stop codons and remained in frame with V and J, and every other rearrangement counted as non-productive. CDR3 was defined according to IMGT convention as the region running from the second conserved V-encoded cysteine to the conserved J-encoded phenylalanine. The earlier analysis of about 500 of the donors excluded sequences that lacked an unambiguous match to a single V gene segment. An earlier analysis of fewer than 650 of the donors classified V segments as functional when productive rearrangements were above 56.7% and as segregating when the standard deviation between donors was above 5%. A statistical classification framework was built to diagnose cytomegalovirus status from the catalog of TCR beta chain sequences. A later analysis assigned V and J genes by comparing TCR nucleotide sequences with IMGT/GENE-DB human TR gene sequences. The TCRdist pipeline was used in a later analysis to assign CDR3 sequences and most-parsimonious VDJ recombination scenarios. In a later analysis, each TCR beta chain was defined by its CDR3 amino acid sequence together with its V-gene family, and reads without a unique V-gene family were excluded. To address suspected cross-contamination and a sequencing artifact, a later analysis removed 592 highly shared, low-generation-probability nucleotide sequences. A later analysis calculated a clonal expansion index for each public chain from normalized within-repertoire ranks of inferred template counts. In a later analysis, generation probabilities were computed with a VDJ recombination model fitted to out-of-frame rearrangements, and the resulting probabilities were checked against IGoR. In a later analysis, TCR-TCR, TCR-HLA and TCR-CMV co-occurrence was scored with hypergeometric tests, and a repertoire-size bias correction was applied to TCR pairs. To estimate false discovery rates, a later analysis permuted the HLA or CMV assignments 20 times. In a later analysis, co-occurring TCRs were grouped using DBSCAN, and TCRdist sequence similarity was added for clustering within HLA-allele-positive subsets. Repertoires with fewer than 30,000 or more than 120,000 public chains, plus five repertoires with anomalous nucleotide sharing, were excluded from co-occurrence clustering. TCRdb took over this immuneACCESS table, retaining in-frame rearrangements with V and J assigned. Such tables are incomplete; in checked studies, under half of the missing clones stem from an unresolved V gene, and the remainder is unexplained. The D gene and trimming were derived from the DNA, and the V and J assignments and clone size from that table. Present in this sample are some 120,000 clones, about 79% of which were seen just once. The ten largest clones add up to about 2% of the sample.

V is pared back by 3 bases and J by 0 bases, with 12 bases lying between the germline termini. The germline V gene yields SGHTA for CDR1 and FQGTGA for CDR2. The CDR3 runs 16 residues from the cysteine to the phenylalanine. The sequence is cut down to CDR3 DNA, 48 bases in frame from base 1. The cohort was made up of approximately 670 healthy bone marrow donors. Cohort members were all nominally healthy when sampled, although unrecorded immune exposures were likely present. The donor was CMV seronegative and was included in the group of a few hundred seronegative cohort members. A peripheral blood sample was provided by each donor, and peripheral blood mononuclear cells were used for TCR beta sequencing. Genomic DNA was extracted from the blood cell samples with the Qiagen DNeasy Blood Extraction Kit. To note about this clone: This clone's antigen is unknown. No base-level quality is on record; no much larger clone is a single base apart.

Specimen: PBMCs. The chain couples TRBV7-3 to TRBJ2-1, with the D gene uncertain. This TCR was recovered from a man aged 18 to 35 in good health and CMV-seronegative. The DNA sequence is as follows: TGTGCCAGCAGCTTGTCCAGCGCGAGCTCCTACAATGAGCAGTTCTTC. Its translation is CASSLSSASSYNEQFF.